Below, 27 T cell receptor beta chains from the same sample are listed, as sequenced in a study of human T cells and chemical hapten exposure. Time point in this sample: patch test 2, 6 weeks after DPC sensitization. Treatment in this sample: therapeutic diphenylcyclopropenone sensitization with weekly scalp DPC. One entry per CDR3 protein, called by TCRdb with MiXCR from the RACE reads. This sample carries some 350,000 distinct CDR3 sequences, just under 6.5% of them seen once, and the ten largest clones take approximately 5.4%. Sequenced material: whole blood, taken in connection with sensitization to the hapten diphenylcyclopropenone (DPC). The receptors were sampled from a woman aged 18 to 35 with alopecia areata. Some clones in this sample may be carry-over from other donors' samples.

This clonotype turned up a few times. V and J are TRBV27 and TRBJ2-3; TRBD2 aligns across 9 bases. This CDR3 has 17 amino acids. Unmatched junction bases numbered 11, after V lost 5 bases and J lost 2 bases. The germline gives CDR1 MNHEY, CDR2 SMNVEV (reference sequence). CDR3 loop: CASSQDLAGLDTDTQYF. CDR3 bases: TGTGCCAGCAGTCAAGACCTAGCGGGGTTAGACACAGATACGCAGTATTTT.

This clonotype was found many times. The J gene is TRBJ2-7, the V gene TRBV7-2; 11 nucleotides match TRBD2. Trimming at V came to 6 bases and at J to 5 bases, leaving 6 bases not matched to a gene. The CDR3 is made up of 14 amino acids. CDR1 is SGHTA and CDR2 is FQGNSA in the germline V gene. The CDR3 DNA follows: TGTGCCAGCAGATCTACTAGCGGGGGCCACGAGCAGTACTTC. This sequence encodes CASRSTSGGHEQYF.

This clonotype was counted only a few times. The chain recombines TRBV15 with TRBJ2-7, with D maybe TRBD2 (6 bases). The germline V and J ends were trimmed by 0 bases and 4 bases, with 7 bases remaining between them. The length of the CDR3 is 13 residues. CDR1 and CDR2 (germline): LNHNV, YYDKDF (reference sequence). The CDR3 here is CATSRDGGYEQYF. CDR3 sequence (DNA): TGTGCCACCAGCAGAGATGGGGGGTACGAGCAGTACTTC.

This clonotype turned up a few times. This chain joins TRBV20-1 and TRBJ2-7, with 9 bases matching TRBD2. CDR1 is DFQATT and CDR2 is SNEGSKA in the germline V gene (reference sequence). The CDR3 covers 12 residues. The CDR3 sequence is CSFSGGRYEQYF. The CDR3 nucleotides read TGCAGCTTTAGCGGGGGCCGTTACGAGCAGTACTTC.

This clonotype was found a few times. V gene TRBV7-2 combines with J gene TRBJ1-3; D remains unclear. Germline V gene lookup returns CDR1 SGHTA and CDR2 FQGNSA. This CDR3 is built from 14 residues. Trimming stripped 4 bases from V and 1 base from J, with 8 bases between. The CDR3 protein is CASSSARSGNTIYF. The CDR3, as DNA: TGTGCCAGCAGCTCCGCGAGGTCTGGAAACACCATATATTTT.

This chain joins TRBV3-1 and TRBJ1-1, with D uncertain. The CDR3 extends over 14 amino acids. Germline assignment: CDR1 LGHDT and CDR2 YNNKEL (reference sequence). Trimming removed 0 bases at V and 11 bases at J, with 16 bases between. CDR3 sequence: CASSQDSGVQDAFF. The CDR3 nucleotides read TGTGCCAGCAGCCAAGATTCGGGAGTTCAGGACGCTTTCTTT.

The CDR3 region has the DNA TGCGCCAGCAGCTTGGACAGTGGAGAGACCCAGTACTTC. It specifies CASSLDSGETQYF. The chain combines TRBV5-1 with TRBJ2-5, with D hard to call. V was cut by 0 bases and J by 4 bases, with 7 bases left in between. From germline, CDR1 is SGHRS and CDR2 YFSETQ. This CDR3 region has 13 residues.

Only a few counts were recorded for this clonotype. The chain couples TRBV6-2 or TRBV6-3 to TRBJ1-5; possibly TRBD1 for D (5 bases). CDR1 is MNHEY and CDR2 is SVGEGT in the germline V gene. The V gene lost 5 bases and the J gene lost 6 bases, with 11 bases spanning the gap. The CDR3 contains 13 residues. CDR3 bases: TGTGCCAGCAGTCGTACGGGGCGTCAGCCCCAGCATTTT. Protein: CASSRTGRQPQHF.

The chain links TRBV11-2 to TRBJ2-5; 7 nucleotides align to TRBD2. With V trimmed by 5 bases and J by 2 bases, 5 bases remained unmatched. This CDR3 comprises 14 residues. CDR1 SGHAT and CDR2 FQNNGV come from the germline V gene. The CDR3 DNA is TGTGCCAGCAGCGATGGGACTATACAAGAGACCCAGTACTTC. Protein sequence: CASSDGTIQETQYF.

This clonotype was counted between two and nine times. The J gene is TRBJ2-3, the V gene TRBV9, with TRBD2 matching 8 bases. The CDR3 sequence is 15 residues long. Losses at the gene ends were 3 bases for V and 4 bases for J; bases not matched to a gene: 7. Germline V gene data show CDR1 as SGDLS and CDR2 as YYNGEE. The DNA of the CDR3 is TGTGCCAGCAGCGGGGTACTAGCGGTCGCAGATACGCAGTATTTT. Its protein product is CASSGVLAVADTQYF.

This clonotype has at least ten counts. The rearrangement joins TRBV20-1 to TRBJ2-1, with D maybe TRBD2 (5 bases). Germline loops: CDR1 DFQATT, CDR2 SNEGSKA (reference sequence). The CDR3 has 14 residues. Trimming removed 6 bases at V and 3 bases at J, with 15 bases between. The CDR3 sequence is CSAARERFYNEQFF. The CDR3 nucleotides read TGCAGTGCGGCGAGGGAAAGGTTCTACAATGAGCAGTTCTTC.

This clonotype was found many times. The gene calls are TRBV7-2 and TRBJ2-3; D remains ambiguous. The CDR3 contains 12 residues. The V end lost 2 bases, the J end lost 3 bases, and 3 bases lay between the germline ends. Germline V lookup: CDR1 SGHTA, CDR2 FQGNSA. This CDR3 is CASSLYTDTQYF. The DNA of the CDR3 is TGTGCCAGCAGCTTATATACAGATACGCAGTATTTT. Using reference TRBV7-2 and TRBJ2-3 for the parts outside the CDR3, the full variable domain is GAGVSQSPSNKVTEKGKDVELRCDPISGHTALYWYRQSLGQGLEFLIYFQGNSAPDKSGLPSDRFSAERTGGSVSTLTIQRTQQEDSAVYLCASSLYTDTQYFGPGTRLTVL.

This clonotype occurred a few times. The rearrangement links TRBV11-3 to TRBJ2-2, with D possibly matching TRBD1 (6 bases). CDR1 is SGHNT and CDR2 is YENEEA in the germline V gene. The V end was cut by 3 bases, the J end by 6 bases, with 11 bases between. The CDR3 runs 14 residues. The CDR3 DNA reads TGTGCCAGCAGCTTTCGACAGGCATCCGGGGAGCTGTTTTTT. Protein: CASSFRQASGELFF.

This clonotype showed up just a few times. CDR3 sequence (DNA): TGTGCCATCAGTGAAATCGGCCCGAACACCGGGGAGCTGTTTTTT. This sequence encodes CAISEIGPNTGELFF. This chain joins TRBV10-3 and TRBJ2-2; no clear D gene. CDR1 ENHRY and CDR2 SYGVKD come from the germline V gene. CDR3 length equals 15 residues. Deletions cut 3 bases from V and 0 bases from J, with 8 bases between.

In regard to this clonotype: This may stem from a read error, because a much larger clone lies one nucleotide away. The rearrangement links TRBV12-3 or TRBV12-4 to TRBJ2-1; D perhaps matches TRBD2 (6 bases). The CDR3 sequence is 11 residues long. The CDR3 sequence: CTSSRGNEQFF. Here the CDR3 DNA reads TGTACCAGCAGCCGGGGGAATGAGCAGTTCTTC.

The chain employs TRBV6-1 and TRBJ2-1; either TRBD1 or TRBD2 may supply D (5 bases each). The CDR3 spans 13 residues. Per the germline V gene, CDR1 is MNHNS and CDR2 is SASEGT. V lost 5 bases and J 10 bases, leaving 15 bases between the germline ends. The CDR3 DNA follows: TGTGCCAGCAGTACCACTGGGGGTCGGGAGCAGTTCTTC. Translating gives CASSTTGGREQFF.

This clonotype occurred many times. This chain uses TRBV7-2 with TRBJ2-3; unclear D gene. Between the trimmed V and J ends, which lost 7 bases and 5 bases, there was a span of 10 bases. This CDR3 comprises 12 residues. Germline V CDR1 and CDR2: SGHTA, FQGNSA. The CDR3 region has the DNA TGTGCCAGCACCCCACAGCGAGATACGCAGTATTTT. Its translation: CASTPQRDTQYF.

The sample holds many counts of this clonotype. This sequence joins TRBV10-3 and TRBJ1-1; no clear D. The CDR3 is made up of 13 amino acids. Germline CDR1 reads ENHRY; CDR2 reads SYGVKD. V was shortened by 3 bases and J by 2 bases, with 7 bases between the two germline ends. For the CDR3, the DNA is TGTGCCATCAGTGAAAGGGATAACACTGAAGCTTTCTTT. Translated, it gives CAISERDNTEAFF.

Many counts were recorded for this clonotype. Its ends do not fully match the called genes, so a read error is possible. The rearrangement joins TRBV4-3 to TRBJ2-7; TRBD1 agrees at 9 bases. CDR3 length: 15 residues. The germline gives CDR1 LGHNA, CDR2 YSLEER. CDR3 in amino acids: CASSQGTGSSYEQYF. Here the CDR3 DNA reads TGTGCCAGCAGCCAAGGGACAGGGAGCTCCTACGAGCAGTACTTC.

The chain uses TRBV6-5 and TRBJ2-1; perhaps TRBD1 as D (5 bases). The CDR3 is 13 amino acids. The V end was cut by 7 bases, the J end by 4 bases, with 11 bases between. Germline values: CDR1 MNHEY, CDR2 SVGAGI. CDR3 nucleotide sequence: TGTGCCAGCATGGGGCGGCTTTACAATGAGCAGTTCTTC. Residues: CASMGRLYNEQFF.

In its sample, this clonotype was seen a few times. The CDR3 nucleotides are TGTGCCAGCAGTTACTCGGGGACTAGCGGGTACACAGATACGCAGTATTTT. Amino acids: CASSYSGTSGYTDTQYF. This sequence joins TRBV6-6 and TRBJ2-3; TRBD2 matches 12 bases. CDR3 length: 17 amino acids. V lost 0 bases to trimming and J lost 2 bases; unmatched junction nucleotides: 3. CDR1 MNHNY and CDR2 SVGAGI come from the germline V gene (reference sequence).

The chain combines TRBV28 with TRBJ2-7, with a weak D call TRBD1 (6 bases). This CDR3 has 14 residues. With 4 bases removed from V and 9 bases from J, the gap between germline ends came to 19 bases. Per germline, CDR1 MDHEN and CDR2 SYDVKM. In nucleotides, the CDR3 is TGTGCCAGCAGTTCCCCCCCGGGACATTCTCCGCAGTACTTC. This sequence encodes CASSSPPGHSPQYF.

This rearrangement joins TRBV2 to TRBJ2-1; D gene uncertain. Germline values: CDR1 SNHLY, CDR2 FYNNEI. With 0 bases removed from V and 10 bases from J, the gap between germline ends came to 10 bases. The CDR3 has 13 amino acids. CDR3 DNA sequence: TGTGCCAGCAGTGAAGCGCTTGGCAGCGAGCAGTTCTTC. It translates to CASSEALGSEQFF.

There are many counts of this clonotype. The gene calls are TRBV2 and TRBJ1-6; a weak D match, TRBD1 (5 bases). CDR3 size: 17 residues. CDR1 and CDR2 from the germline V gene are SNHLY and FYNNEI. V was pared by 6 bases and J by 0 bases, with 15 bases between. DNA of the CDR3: TGTGCCAGCAGGTCTGGGGACTCGGGCTCCTATAATTCACCCCTCCACTTT. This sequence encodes CASRSGDSGSYNSPLHF.

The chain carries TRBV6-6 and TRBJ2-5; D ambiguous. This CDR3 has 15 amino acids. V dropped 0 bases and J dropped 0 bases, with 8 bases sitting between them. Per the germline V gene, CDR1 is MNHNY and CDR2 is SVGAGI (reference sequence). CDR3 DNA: TGTGCCAGCAGTTACTCTCAGACGGACCAAGAGACCCAGTACTTC. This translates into CASSYSQTDQETQYF.

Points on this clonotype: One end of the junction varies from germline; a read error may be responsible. CDR3 DNA sequence: TGTGCCAGCAGTTTGGGGGGTAACCACTATGGCTACACCTTC. Its translation is CASSLGGNHYGYTF. The chain has TRBV5-6 and TRBJ1-2; tentative D call: TRBD1 (5 bases). The CDR3 has 14 residues. Per the germline V gene, CDR1 is SGHDT and CDR2 is YYEEEE.

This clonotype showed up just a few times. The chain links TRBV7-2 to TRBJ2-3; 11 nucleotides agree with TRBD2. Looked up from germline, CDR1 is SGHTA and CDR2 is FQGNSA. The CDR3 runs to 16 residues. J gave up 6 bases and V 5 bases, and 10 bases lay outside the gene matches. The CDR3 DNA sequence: TGTGCCAGCAGCCCCCGGCTAGCGGGGGGCCTGGATACGCAGTATTTT. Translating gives CASSPRLAGGLDTQYF.